One and the same sample provided the 13 T cell receptor beta chains below, sequenced in a study of Ad26.COV2.S vaccination and SARS-CoV-2 variants. Measured with immunoSEQ multiplex PCR; TCRdb has only the in-frame clones, and not every one. The top ten hold about 5% of the sample, which has fewer than 400,000 clones, roughly nine tenths seen once. Treatment defined: about 20 received Ad26.COV2.S at low or high dose, single or two shots; 5 received placebo; per-sample allocation not given. After the first vaccine or placebo injection, samples were drawn on day 63. This sample comprised peripheral blood, obtained in a trial of Ad26.COV2.S vaccine versus placebo. The receptors were gathered from a person aged 18-65 years who received the Ad26.COV2.S COVID-19 vaccine or a placebo.

The table lists this clone with a few counts. The chain recombines TRBV7-9 with TRBJ2-1; TRBD1 matches at 7 bases. The junction had 7 bases not matched to a gene; V was cut back by 11 bases and J by 6 bases. The CDR3 has 12 residues. Germline V gene sequence: CDR1 SEHNR, CDR2 FQNEAQ (reference sequence). This CDR3 is CAGAQGPNEQFF. In DNA form, the CDR3 reads TGTGCCGGAGCACAGGGGCCCAATGAGCAGTTCTTC.

The chain recombines TRBV18 with TRBJ1-1; 7 nucleotides align to TRBD1. V shed 3 bases and J 6 bases; nucleotides not matched to a gene: 4. Per germline, CDR1 KGHSH and CDR2 LQKENI. This CDR3 is 13 amino acids long. The CDR3 here is CASSPGRGPEAFF. Written as DNA, the CDR3 is TGTGCCAGCTCACCCGGTAGGGGGCCTGAAGCTTTCTTT.

The count of this clone is one. V and J are TRBV10-1 and TRBJ1-1, with no clear D. V was pared by 3 bases and J by 10 bases, with 15 bases between. The germline V gene has CDR1 WNHNN and CDR2 SYGVQD (reference sequence). The CDR3 loop spans 13 amino acids. The chain's CDR3 is CASSERSPVRAFF. In nucleotides, the CDR3 is TGCGCCAGCAGTGAACGGTCCCCAGTACGAGCTTTCTTT.

CDR3 amino acids: CASSLWGQAQGNQPQHF. The CDR3 DNA reads TGTGCCAGCAGTTTATGGGGACAGGCCCAAGGTAATCAGCCCCAGCATTTT. V gene TRBV27 combines with J gene TRBJ1-5, with 8 nucleotides matching TRBD1. The CDR3 covers 17 residues. Per germline, CDR1 MNHEY and CDR2 SMNVEV (reference sequence). V shed 1 base and J 4 bases; nucleotides not matched to a gene: 9.

The J gene is TRBJ1-2, the V gene TRBV18; no firm D call. Germline assignment: CDR1 KGHSH and CDR2 LQKENI. The CDR3 contains 15 residues. Trimming left V 0 bases short and J 7 bases short, with 15 bases between. Here the CDR3 DNA reads TGTGCCAGCTCACCACCGGTCGATTTTACCGTTGGCTACACCTTC. It codes for CASSPPVDFTVGYTF.

This clone was observed a single time. V and J are TRBV11-3 and TRBJ2-4; 11 nucleotides align to TRBD2. Germline trimming cut 1 base from V and 0 bases from J; bases unmatched to any gene: 5. In germline, CDR1 is SGHNT, CDR2 YENEEA. The CDR3 contains 18 residues. The CDR3 DNA reads as TGTGCCAGCAGCTTAGTAGCGGGGGGGCATCGAGCCAAAAACATTCAGTACTTC. Translated: CASSLVAGGHRAKNIQYF.

The chain joins TRBV7-2 to TRBJ1-1; D is undetermined. Between the trimmed V and J ends, which lost 5 bases and 4 bases, there was a span of 11 bases. Germline CDR1 and CDR2: SGHTA and FQGNSA. CDR3 size: 13 residues. This CDR3 is CASSSTDFTEAFF. In DNA form, the CDR3 reads TGTGCCAGCAGCAGTACAGATTTCACTGAAGCTTTCTTT.

The chain uses TRBV6-2 or TRBV6-3 and TRBJ2-2, with a possible D match to TRBD2 (5 bases). Germline V gives CDR1 MNHEY, CDR2 SVGEGT. V was clipped by 2 bases and J by 6 bases, with 19 bases between them. The CDR3 extends over 17 amino acids. The CDR3 loop reads CASSYDRGVLSPGELFF. The DNA for the CDR3 is TGTGCCAGCAGTTACGATCGGGGAGTCCTAAGTCCCGGGGAGCTGTTTTTT.

The chain has TRBV9 and TRBJ2-7, with unresolved D. V lost 4 bases to trimming and J lost 7 bases, with 12 bases between them. From germline, CDR1 is SGDLS and CDR2 YYNGEE. The CDR3 extends over 12 amino acids. The CDR3 sequence: CASSTDLGEQYF. CDR3 coding DNA: TGTGCCAGCAGCACGGACCTGGGGGAGCAGTACTTC.

The chain carries TRBV6-2 or TRBV6-3 and TRBJ1-6; 8 nucleotides agree with TRBD1. CDR1 is MNHEY, CDR2 SVGEGT, per germline. Trimming removed 5 bases from V and 7 bases from J; junction bases left unmatched: 7. CDR3 length equals 15 residues. DNA for the CDR3: TGTGCCAGCAGTGGACAGGGAGCCCAGAATTCACCCCTCCACTTT. This gives the protein CASSGQGAQNSPLHF.

V is TRBV19 and J is TRBJ1-1, with D possibly TRBD1 on 6 matching bases. The V gene lost 5 bases and the J gene lost 5 bases, with 12 bases spanning the gap. The germline V gene has CDR1 LNHDA and CDR2 SQIVND (reference sequence). CDR3 length equals 13 residues. The CDR3 DNA sequence: TGTGCCAGTAGTTTCCGGGACATAACTGAAGCTTTCTTT. Protein: CASSFRDITEAFF.

V and J are TRBV15 and TRBJ2-6; a possible D gene is TRBD1 (5 bases). The germline gives CDR1 LNHNV, CDR2 YYDKDF (reference sequence). V lost 5 bases, J lost 4 bases, and 12 bases lay in between. This CDR3 contains 15 residues. The CDR3, as DNA: TGTGCCACCAGCTGGGTGGGGCGCGGGGCCAACGTCCTGACTTTC. The encoded protein is CATSWVGRGANVLTF.

A single count supports this clone. The rearrangement uses TRBV29-1 and TRBJ2-1; TRBD2 matches at 8 bases. V was clipped by 2 bases and J by 8 bases; unmatched bases: 8. Germline assignment: CDR1 SQVTM and CDR2 ANQGSEA. The length of the CDR3 is 14 residues. The CDR3 is CSVESGLVRYEQFF. The DNA for the CDR3 is TGCAGCGTTGAATCGGGACTAGTCCGCTATGAGCAGTTCTTC.